The clone carrying this T cell receptor beta chain was detected only a few times. Its antigen is undetermined. The entry originates in a study of T cell repertoires in cytomegalovirus infection. As for the study in general: The public TCR beta signatures pointed to both CMV infection and matching HLA type. General study points: Of the TCR beta families, the public ones yielded a cumulative frequency that identified carriers of CMV plus the relevant HLA.

J lost 7 bases, V lost 7 bases, and 16 bases had no gene match. The germline gives CDR1 LNHDA, CDR2 SQIVND (reference sequence). The CDR3 length is 16 residues. One entry per CDR3 protein results from TCRdb running MiXCR on the reads. The sample holds 680,000 or so distinct CDR3 sequences, around 35% seen once. This sequence joins TRBV19 and TRBJ2-5; 9 nucleotides line up with TRBD1. Here the sequenced sample was cultured PBMCs, taken from culture after CMV antigen stimulation. The source is a human donor in good health (CMV status not recorded). Some clones in this sample may be carry-over from other donors' samples. This chain's CDR3 is CASTDTGTGSGVTQYF. CDR3 in DNA: TGTGCCAGTACAGATACCGGGACAGGGTCCGGTGTGACCCAGTACTTC.